This section outlines one T cell receptor beta chain sequence together with its context. The CDR3 sequence is 14 residues long. Trimming took 5 bases from V and 5 from J; bases not matched to a gene: 6. CDR1 and CDR2 from the germline V gene are SGHVS and FNYEAQ. The record originates from a study of T cell changes during pregnancy in multiple sclerosis. Sequencing used immunoSEQ multiplex PCR; TCRdb keeps in-frame clones, though not all of them. The profile shows about 120,000 clones, approximately 94% of them singletons. The chain uses TRBV7-6 and TRBJ2-7; TRBD1 aligns across 10 bases. The sample was peripheral blood, taken before pregnancy. This TCR derives from a female donor with multiple sclerosis, enrolled in a pregnancy study. The CDR3 nucleotides are TGTGCCAGCAGCCCCGGGACAGGGGACCACGAGCAGTACTTC. Translating gives CASSPGTGDHEQYF.